This T cell receptor (beta chain) was captured in a study of cytomegalovirus exposure and HLA in healthy donors. Study context: Earlier, approximately 190 million T cells were analyzed, and 90 million to 140 million unique TCR beta sequences were found among them. Study-level findings and limits: Clonal expansion was found to be greater in HLA-associated TCR beta chains than in equally common others in a later analysis. In an earlier analysis, in approximately 570 donors, most V segments appeared productive either ~90% or ~30% of the time.

The length of the CDR3 is 13 residues. V was clipped by 8 bases and J by 4 bases; unmatched bases: 6. Germline CDR1 is MNHEY and CDR2 is SVGAGI. The PCR had 60 Vbeta and 13 Jbeta primers. Using immunoSEQ multiplex PCR, the repertoire was profiled, and TCRdb retains in-frame clones only, with some absent. The sample consists of about 120,000 clones, around a tenth of them appearing once. This clone showed up just a few times. Its antigen remains unidentified. The receptor's source is a man aged 30 to 39 in good health and CMV-seronegative. The sequenced sample consisted of PBMCs. This chain uses TRBV6-5 with TRBJ2-5, with 8 bases aligning to TRBD2. DNA of the CDR3: TGTGCCAGCTATGCGGGGGGATCAGAGACCCAGTACTTC. It codes for CASYAGGSETQYF.